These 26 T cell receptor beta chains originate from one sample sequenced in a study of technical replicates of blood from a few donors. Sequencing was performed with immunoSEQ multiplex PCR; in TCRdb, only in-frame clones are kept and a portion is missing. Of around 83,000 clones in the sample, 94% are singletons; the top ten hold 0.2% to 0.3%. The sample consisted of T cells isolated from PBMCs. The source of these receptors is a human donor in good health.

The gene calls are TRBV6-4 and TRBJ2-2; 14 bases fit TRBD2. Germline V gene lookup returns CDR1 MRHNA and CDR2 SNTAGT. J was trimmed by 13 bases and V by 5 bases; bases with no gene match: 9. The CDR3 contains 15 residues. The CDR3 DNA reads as TGTGCCAGCAGTCGACTAGCGGGAGGGCCAAATGCGCTGTTTTTT. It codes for CASSRLAGGPNALFF.

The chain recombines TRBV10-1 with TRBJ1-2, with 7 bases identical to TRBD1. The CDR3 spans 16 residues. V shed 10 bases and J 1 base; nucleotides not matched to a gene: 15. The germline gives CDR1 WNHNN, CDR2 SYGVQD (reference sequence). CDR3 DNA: TGCGCCACTCAGCGAGGGGGCACGATGTTTAACTATGGCTACACCTTC. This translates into CATQRGGTMFNYGYTF.

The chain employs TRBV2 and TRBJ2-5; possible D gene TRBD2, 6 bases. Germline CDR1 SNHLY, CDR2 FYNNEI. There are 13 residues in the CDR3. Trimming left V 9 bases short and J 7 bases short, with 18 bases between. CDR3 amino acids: CASHSGSFATQYF. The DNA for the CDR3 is TGTGCCAGTCATAGCGGTTCGTTTGCGACCCAGTACTTC.

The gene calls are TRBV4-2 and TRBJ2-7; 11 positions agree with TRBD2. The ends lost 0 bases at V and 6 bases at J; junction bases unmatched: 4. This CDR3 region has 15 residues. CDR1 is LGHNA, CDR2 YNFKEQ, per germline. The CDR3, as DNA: TGTGCCAGCAGCCAAGAGGCTAGCGGGGGGTCCGAGCAGTACTTC. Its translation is CASSQEASGGSEQYF.

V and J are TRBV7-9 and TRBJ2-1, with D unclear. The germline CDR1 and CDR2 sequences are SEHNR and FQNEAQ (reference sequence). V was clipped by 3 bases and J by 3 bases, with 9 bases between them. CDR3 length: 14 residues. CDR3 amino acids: CASSFAQNYNEQFF. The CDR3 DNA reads TGTGCCAGCAGCTTCGCTCAGAACTACAATGAGCAGTTCTTC. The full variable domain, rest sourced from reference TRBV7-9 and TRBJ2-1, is DTGVSQNPRHKITKRGQNVTFRCDPISEHNRLYWYRQTLGQGPEFLTYFQNEAQLEKSRLLSDRFSAERPKGSFSTLEIQRTEQGDSAMYLCASSFAQNYNEQFFGPGTRLTVL.

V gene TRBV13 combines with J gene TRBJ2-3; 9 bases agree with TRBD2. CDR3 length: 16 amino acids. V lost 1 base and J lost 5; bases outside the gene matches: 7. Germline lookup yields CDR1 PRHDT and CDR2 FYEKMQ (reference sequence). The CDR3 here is CASSLAPGGGVDTQYF. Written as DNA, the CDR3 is TGTGCCAGCAGCTTAGCTCCTGGCGGGGGGGTAGATACGCAGTATTTT.

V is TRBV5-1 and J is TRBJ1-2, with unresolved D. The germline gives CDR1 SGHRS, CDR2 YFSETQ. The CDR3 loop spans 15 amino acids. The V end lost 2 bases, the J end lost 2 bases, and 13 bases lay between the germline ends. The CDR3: CASSFTGGQNYGYTF. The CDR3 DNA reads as TGCGCCAGCAGCTTCACCGGAGGGCAAAACTATGGCTACACCTTC.

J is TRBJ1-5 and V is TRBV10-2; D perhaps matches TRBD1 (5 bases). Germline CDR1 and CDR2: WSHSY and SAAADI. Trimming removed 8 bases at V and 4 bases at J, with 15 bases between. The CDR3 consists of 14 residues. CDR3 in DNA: TGCGCCAGCGGAATCGACAGTCAGAATCAGCCCCAGCATTTT. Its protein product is CASGIDSQNQPQHF.

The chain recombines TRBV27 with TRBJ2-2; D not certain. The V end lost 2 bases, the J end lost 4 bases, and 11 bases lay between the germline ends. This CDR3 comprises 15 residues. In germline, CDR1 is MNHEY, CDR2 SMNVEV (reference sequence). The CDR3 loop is CASSLTTTRTGELFF. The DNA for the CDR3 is TGTGCCAGCAGTTTAACAACTACCCGCACCGGGGAGCTGTTTTTT.

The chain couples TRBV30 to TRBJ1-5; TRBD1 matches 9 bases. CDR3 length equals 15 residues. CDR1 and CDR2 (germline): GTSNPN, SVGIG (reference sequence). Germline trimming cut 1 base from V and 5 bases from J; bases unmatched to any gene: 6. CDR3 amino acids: CAWSATGGSYQPQHF. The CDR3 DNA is TGTGCCTGGAGTGCGACAGGGGGTAGTTATCAGCCCCAGCATTTT.

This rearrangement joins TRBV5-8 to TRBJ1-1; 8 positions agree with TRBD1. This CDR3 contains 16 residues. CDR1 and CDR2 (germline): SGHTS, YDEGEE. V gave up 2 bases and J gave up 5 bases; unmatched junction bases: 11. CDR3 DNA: TGTGCCAGCAGCTTAACCCAGGGGGCGGGTCGGACTGAAGCTTTCTTT. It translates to CASSLTQGAGRTEAFF.

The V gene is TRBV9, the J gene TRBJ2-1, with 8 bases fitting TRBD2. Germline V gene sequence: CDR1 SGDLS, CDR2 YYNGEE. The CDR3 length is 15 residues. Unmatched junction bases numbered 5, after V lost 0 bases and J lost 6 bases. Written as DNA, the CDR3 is TGTGCCAGCAGCGTAGGGACTAGCAGGGGCAATGAGCAGTTCTTC. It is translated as CASSVGTSRGNEQFF.

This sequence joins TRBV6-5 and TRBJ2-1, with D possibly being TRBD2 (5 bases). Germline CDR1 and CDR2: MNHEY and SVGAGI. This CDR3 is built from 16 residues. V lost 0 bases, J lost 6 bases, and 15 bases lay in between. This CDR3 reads CASSYSSSPIFNEQFF. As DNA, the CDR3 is TGTGCCAGCAGTTACTCGTCTAGCCCTATATTCAATGAGCAGTTCTTC.

The CDR3 DNA reads TGTGCCAGCAGCTTATCGGGGTACGGGACAGGGCCGTCAAGGCCCTATGGCTACACCTTC. It is translated as CASSLSGYGTGPSRPYGYTF. This chain joins TRBV7-8 and TRBJ1-2; 9 positions match TRBD1. Germline V CDR1 and CDR2: SGHVS, FQNEAQ. V shed 2 bases, J shed 4 bases, and the junction held 20 bases outside the gene matches. CDR3 length: 20 amino acids.

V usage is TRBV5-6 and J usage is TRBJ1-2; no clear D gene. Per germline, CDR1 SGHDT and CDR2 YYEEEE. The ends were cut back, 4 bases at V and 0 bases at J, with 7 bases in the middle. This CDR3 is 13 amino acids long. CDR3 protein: CASSDGANYGYTF. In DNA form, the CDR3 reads TGTGCCAGCAGCGACGGAGCTAACTATGGCTACACCTTC.

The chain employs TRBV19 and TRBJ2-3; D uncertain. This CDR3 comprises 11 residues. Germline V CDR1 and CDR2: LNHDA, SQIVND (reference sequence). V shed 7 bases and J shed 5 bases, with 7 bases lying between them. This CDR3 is CASTLRDTQYF. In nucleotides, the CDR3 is TGTGCCAGTACCCTAAGAGATACGCAGTATTTT. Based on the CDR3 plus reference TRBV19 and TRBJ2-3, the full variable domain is DGGITQSPKYLFRKEGQNVTLSCEQNLNHDAMYWYRQDPGQGLRLIYYSQIVNDFQKGDIAEGYSVSREKKESFPLTVTSAQKNPTAFYLCASTLRDTQYFGPGTRLTVL.

The CDR3 nucleotides read TGTGCCAGCAGCTTGACCAGGGGGTTGAGCAATCAGCCCCAGCATTTT. It codes for CASSLTRGLSNQPQHF. This chain uses TRBV5-5 with TRBJ1-5; 7 bases align to TRBD1. CDR1 SGHKS and CDR2 YYEKEE come from the germline V gene (reference sequence). This CDR3 is 16 amino acids long. Trimming cost V 1 base and J 1 base; bases outside gene matches: 5.

The CDR3 protein is CASSREERRGNEQFF. Here the CDR3 DNA reads TGCGCCAGCAGCCGTGAAGAGCGTCGTGGGAATGAGCAGTTCTTC. This sequence joins TRBV4-1 and TRBJ2-1, with D uncertain. This CDR3 contains 15 residues. From germline, CDR1 is MGHRA and CDR2 YSYEKL. The V end lost 4 bases, the J end lost 7 bases, and 17 bases lay between the germline ends.

CDR3 DNA sequence: TGTGCCAGCAGTCTCTCCGGGACAGAGAACACTGAAGCTTTCTTT. Protein sequence: CASSLSGTENTEAFF. The chain links TRBV6-6 to TRBJ1-1, with TRBD1 matching 7 bases. Germline CDR1 is MNHNY and CDR2 is SVGAGI (reference sequence). CDR3 size: 15 residues. V shed 5 bases and J 1 base; nucleotides not matched to a gene: 7.

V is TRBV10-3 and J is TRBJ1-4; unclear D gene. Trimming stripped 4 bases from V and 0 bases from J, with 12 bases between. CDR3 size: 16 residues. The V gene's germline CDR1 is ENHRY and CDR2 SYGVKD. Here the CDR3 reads CAISGTPGSTNEKLFF. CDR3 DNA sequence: TGTGCCATCAGTGGGACTCCGGGATCAACTAATGAAAAACTGTTTTTT.

CDR3 region: CASSQENRKVPYNEQFF. CDR3 nucleotides: TGCGCCAGCAGCCAAGAAAACAGGAAAGTCCCCTACAATGAGCAGTTCTTC. The V call is TRBV4-1, the J call TRBJ2-1; a weak D match, TRBD1 (5 bases). Between the trimmed V and J ends, which lost 0 bases and 2 bases, there was a span of 14 bases. Germline CDR1 MGHRA, CDR2 YSYEKL. This CDR3 has 17 amino acids.

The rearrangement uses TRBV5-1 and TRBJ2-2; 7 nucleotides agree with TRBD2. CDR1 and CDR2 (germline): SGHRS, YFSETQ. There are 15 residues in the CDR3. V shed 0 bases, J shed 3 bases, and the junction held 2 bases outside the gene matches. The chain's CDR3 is CASSLGAGDTGELFF. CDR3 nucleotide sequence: TGCGCCAGCAGCTTGGGCGCGGGAGACACCGGGGAGCTGTTTTTT.

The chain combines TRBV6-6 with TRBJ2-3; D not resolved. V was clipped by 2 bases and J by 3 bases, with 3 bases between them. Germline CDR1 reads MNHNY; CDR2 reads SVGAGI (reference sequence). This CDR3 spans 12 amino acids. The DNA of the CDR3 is TGTGCCAGCAGTTACGCGACAGATACGCAGTATTTT. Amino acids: CASSYATDTQYF.

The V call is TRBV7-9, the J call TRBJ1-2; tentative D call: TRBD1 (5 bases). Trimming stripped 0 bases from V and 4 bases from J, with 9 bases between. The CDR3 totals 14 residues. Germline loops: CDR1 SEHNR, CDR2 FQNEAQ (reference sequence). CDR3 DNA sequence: TGTGCCAGCAGCTTAGCGTCAGGGTTCTATGGCTACACCTTC. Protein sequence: CASSLASGFYGYTF. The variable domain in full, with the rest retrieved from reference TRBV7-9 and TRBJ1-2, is DTGVSQNPRHKITKRGQNVTFRCDPISEHNRLYWYRQTLGQGPEFLTYFQNEAQLEKSRLLSDRFSAERPKGSFSTLEIQRTEQGDSAMYLCASSLASGFYGYTFGSGTRLTVV.

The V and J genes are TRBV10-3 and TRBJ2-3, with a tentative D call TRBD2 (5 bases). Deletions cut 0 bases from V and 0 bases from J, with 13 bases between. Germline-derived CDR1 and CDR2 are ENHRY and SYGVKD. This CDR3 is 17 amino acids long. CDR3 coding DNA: TGTGCCATCAGTGAGTCCGCCCAGAGGGCCAGCACAGATACGCAGTATTTT. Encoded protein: CAISESAQRASTDTQYF.

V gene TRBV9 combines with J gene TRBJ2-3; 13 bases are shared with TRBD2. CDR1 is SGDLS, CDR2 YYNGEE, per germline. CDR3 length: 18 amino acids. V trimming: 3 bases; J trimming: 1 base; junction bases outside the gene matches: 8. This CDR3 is CASSGRTSGGYGTDTQYF. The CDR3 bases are TGTGCCAGCAGCGGGAGGACTAGCGGGGGTTATGGCACAGATACGCAGTATTTT. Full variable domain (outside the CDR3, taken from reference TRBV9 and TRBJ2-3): DSGVTQTPKHLITATGQRVTLRCSPRSGDLSVYWYQQSLDQGLQFLIQYYNGEERAKGNILERFSAQQFPDLHSELNLSSLELGDSALYFCASSGRTSGGYGTDTQYFGPGTRLTVL.